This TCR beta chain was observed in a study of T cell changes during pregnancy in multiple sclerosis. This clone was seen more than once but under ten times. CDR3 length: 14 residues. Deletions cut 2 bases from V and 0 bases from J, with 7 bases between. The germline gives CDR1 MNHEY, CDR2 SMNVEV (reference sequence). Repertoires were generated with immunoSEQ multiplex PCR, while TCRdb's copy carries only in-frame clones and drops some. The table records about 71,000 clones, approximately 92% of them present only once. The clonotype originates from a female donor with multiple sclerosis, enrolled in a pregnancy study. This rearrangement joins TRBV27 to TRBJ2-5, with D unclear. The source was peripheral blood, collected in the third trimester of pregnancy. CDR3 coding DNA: TGTGCCAGCAGTTTACTTCGGGACCAAGAGACCCAGTACTTC. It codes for CASSLLRDQETQYF.